The present T cell receptor beta chain was sequenced within a study of shared clonotypes between healthy human individuals (dated by TCRdb to the early 2020s). Regarding the research as a whole: A couple of women and three men aged 18 to 49 years were included in the cohort. Per donor, three plates each were used for CD4 naive and CD4 memory, two for CD8 naive, and one for CD8 memory. Different laboratories and diverse techniques were used to prepare libraries and sequence TCR repertoires, to increase sequencing depth and limit assay-specific biases. Blood TCR repertoires of four to six healthy adults were deeply sequenced to estimate repertoire size and the extent of clonotype sharing between individuals. Each donor's leukapheresis produced roughly between roughly 0.85 and 9 billion PBMCs. Overall study results and their limits: Sampling was limited to blood, and TCR repertoires in tissue likely differ from TCR repertoires in blood. Sharing across several donors was observed for roughly 5.4% of naive CD4, over 3% of naive CD8, 2% to 2.5% of memory CD4, and roughly 0.43% of memory CD8 clonotypes. Naive subsets generally had larger estimated clonotype richness than memory subsets. Pairwise subsampling indicated that sequencing depth was expected to affect the degree of clonotype sharing among donors. Compared with non-shared clonotypes, clonotypes shared by all four sorted-subset donors had higher generation probabilities. Even with the large sequencing depth, rarefaction of the sorted-subset datasets indicated that sequencing was incomplete. Because the study included a small number of donors, the genetic and exposure-history diversity represented was limited.

From cysteine to phenylalanine, the CDR3 is 14 amino acids long. Only the CDR3 portion is preserved as DNA: 42 bases, with reading frame beginning at the first base. Unmatched junction bases come to 5, with V trimmed by 4 bases and J by 7 bases. The germline V gene sets CDR1 to MNHEY and CDR2 to SVGAGI. Concerning this clone: Its antigen is currently not known. No per-base quality is available; no much larger clone lies one base away.

Using the deep immunoSEQ assay, multiplex PCR amplified TCR CDR3 regions from genomic DNA. For each cell subset, the extracted genomic DNA was distributed evenly across all wells of several immunoSEQ 96-well plates, and each plate served as one replicate. For sorted subsets, each replicate PCR was loaded with approximately 190 ng genomic DNA, equivalent to 25,000 to 35,000 T cell genomes. The purified libraries were quantified using a Qubit 3.0 fluorometer, sized with a Bioanalyzer 2100, and then quantified again using the KAPA Library Quantification kit. Every immunoSEQ 96-well plate was sequenced on a separate single-read 150-cycle Illumina NextSeq 550 flow cell. The study's processing was this. Because only junctional sequences without quality scores were contained in the immunoSEQ output, filtering matching that applied to full-length reads could not be performed. To assign V/J genes and CDR3, sequences were annotated against IMGT germline references using PyIR, a Python wrapper for IgBLAST v1.9. Any read was removed if the V/J assignment was weak (E-value above 1e-6), the CDR3 was missing, or the read contained stop codons, out-of-frame junctions, or ambiguous translated residues. V3J clonotypes were defined as sequences sharing an identical inferred V gene, J gene, and CDR3 amino acid sequence. Percentage overlap between repertoires was calculated by dividing the number of shared unique clonotypes by the size of the smaller repertoire. RTK rarefaction, the Chao1 estimator, and Recon v2.1 estimates of unobserved clonotypes were used to assess repertoire richness. For all TCRbeta clonotypes obtained by the gDNA method from a handful of donors, generation probabilities were computed with OLGA. Sourced from immuneACCESS, this table was stored by TCRdb with only in-frame sequences that have V and J called. A share of the clones is absent; for the studies checked, an unresolved V gene accounts for under half, and the remainder has no known explanation. V and J calls and clone size are those listed in that table; D and trimming were worked out from the DNA. Counted in this sample were about 2.5 million clones; 85% to 95% of them appeared once. 0.37% of the sample comes from the top ten.

Donors were healthy HIV-negative adults with no recently reported acute infections or vaccinations. Every donor was a Caucasian adult residing in Nashville, Tennessee, USA. CD4+ T cells were enriched by magnetic negative selection; naive cells were then positively selected on CD45RA, and the negative fraction formed the memory subset. After blood collection by leukapheresis, PBMCs were isolated using Ficoll-Histopaque density gradient centrifugation and then cryopreserved in the vapor phase of liquid nitrogen. Purity and quantity of every magnetically sorted T cell population were checked by analytical flow cytometry. Genomic DNA was isolated from every sorted fraction and measured by UV absorbance on a Nanodrop 2000c.

The source is a young man in good health. Some clones in this sample may be carry-over from other donors' samples. The specimen sequenced was naive CD4+ T cells from PBMCs. The sample's cell subset or site, from its label and the paper: CD45RA+ positively selected. Here the chain combines TRBV6-5 and TRBJ1-5; 9 junctional bases match TRBD1. Here is the DNA: TGTGCCAGCAGTTTCGGGACAGGGCGGCAGCCCCAGCATTTT. It codes for CASSFGTGRQPQHF.